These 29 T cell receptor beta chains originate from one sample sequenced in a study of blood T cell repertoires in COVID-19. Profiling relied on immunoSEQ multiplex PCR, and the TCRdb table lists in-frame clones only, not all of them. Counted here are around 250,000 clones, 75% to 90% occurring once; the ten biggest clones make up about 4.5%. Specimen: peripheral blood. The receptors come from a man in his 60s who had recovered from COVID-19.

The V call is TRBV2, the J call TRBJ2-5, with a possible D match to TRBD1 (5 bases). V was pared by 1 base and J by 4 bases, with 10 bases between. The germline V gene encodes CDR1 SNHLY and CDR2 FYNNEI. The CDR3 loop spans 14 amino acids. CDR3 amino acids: CASSEVGHTETQYF. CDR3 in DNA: TGTGCCAGCAGTGAAGTTGGACATACAGAGACCCAGTACTTC.

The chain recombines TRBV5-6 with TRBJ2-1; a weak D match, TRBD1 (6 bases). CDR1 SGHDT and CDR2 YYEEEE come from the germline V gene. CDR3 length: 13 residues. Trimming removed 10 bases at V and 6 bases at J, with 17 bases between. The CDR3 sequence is CAGSWTARNEQFF. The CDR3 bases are TGTGCCGGAAGTTGGACAGCCCGCAATGAGCAGTTCTTC.

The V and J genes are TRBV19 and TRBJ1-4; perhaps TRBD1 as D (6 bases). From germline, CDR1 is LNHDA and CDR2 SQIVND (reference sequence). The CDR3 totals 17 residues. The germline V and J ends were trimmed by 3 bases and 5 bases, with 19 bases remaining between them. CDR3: CASSIGVVPGANEKLFF. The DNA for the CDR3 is TGTGCCAGTAGTATCGGGGTTGTTCCAGGGGCAAATGAAAAACTGTTTTTT.

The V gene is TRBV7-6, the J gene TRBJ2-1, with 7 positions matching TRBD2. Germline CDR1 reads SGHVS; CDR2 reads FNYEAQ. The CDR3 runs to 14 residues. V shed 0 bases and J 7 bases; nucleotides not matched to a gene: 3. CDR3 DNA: TGTGCCAGCAGCTTAGCGAGCGGGACTAATGAGCAGTTCTTC. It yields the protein CASSLASGTNEQFF.

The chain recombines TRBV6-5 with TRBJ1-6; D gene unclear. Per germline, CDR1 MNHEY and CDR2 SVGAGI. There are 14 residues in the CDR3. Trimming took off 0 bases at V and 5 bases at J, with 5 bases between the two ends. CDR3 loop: CASSYSGNNSPLHF. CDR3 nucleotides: TGTGCCAGCAGTTACTCCGGGAATAATTCACCCCTCCACTTT.

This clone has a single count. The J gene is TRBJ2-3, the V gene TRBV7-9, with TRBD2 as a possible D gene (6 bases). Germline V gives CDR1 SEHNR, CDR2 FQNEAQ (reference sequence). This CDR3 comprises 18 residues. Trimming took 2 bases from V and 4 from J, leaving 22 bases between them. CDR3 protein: CASSLSRGERGRSDTQYF. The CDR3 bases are TGTGCCAGCAGCTTATCGAGGGGCGAGCGAGGGAGGTCAGATACGCAGTATTTT.

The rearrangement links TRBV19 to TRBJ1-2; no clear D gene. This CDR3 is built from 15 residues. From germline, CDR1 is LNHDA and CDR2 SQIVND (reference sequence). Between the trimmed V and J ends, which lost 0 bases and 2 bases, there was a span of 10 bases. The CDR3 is CASSIDPGGNYGYTF. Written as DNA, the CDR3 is TGTGCCAGTAGTATAGACCCGGGAGGCAACTATGGCTACACCTTC.

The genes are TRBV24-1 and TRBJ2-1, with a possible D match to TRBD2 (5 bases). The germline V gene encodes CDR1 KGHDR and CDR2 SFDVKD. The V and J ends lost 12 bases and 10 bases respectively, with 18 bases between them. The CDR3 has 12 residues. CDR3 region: CASQILVDEQFF. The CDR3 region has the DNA TGTGCCTCCCAGATACTAGTTGACGAGCAGTTCTTC.

CDR3 in DNA: TGTGCCAGCAGCCAACGGGGGGGGACTGAAGCTTTCTTT. Its protein is CASSQRGGTEAFF. This chain joins TRBV14 and TRBJ1-1; weak D call: TRBD1 (5 bases). The CDR3 consists of 13 residues. The germline V gene encodes CDR1 SGHDN and CDR2 FVKESK. The V gene lost 2 bases and the J gene lost 5 bases, with 9 bases spanning the gap.

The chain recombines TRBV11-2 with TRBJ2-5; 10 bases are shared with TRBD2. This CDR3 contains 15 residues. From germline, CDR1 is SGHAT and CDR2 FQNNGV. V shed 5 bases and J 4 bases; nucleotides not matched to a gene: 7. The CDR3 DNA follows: TGTGCCAGCAGCAAAGCGGGAGGGCCGGGAGAGACCCAGTACTTC. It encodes CASSKAGGPGETQYF.

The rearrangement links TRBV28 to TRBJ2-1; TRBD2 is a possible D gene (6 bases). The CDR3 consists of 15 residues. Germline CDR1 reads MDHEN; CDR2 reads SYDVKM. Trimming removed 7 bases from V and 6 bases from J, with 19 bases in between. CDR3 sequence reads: CASTTPMGGINEQFF. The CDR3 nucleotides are TGTGCCAGCACTACACCAATGGGGGGAATCAATGAGCAGTTCTTC.

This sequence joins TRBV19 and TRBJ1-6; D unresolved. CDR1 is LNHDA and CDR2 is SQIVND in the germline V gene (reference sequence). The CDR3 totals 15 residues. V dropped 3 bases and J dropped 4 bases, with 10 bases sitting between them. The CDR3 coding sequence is TGTGCCAGTAGTATTGGGCAGCCTTATAATTCACCCCTCCACTTT. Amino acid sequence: CASSIGQPYNSPLHF. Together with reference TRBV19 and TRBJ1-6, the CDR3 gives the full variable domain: DGGITQSPKYLFRKEGQNVTLSCEQNLNHDAMYWYRQDPGQGLRLIYYSQIVNDFQKGDIAEGYSVSREKKESFPLTVTSAQKNPTAFYLCASSIGQPYNSPLHFGNGTRLTVT.

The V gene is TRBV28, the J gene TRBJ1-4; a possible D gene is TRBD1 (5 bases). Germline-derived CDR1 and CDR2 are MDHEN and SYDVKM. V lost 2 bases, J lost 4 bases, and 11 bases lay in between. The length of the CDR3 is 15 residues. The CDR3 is CASSLVGGGNEKLFF. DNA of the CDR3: TGTGCCAGCAGTTTAGTAGGCGGGGGTAATGAAAAACTGTTTTTT.

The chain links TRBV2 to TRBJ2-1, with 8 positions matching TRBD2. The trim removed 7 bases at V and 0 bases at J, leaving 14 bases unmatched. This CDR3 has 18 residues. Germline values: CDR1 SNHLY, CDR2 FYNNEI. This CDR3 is CASKESRAGAPSYNEQFF. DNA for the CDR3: TGTGCCAGCAAGGAAAGTCGAGCGGGGGCCCCCTCCTACAATGAGCAGTTCTTC.

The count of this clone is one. CDR3 DNA sequence: TGTGCCAGCAGCATAGCCGGGACAGGGGCGGCTGAAGCTTTCTTT. It codes for CASSIAGTGAAEAFF. The J gene is TRBJ1-1, the V gene TRBV6-6, with 10 bases that match TRBD1. The CDR3 totals 15 residues. V trimming: 6 bases; J trimming: 6 bases; junction bases outside the gene matches: 10. Looked up from germline, CDR1 is MNHNY and CDR2 is SVGAGI (reference sequence).

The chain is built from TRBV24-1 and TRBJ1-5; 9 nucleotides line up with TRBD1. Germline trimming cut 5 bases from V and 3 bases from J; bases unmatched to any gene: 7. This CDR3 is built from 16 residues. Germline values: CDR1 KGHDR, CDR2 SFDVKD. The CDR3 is CATSGPGQGINQPQHF. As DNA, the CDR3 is TGTGCCACCAGTGGCCCGGGACAGGGAATCAATCAGCCCCAGCATTTT.

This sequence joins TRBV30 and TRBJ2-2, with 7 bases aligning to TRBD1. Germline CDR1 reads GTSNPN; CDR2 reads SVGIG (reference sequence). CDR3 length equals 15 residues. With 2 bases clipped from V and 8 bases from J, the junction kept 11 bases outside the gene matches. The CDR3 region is CAWSNTKTGVGELFF. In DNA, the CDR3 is TGTGCCTGGAGTAACACGAAAACAGGGGTGGGGGAGCTGTTTTTT. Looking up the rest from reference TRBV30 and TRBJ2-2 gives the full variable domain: SQTIHQWPATLVQPVGSPLSLECTVEGTSNPNLYWYRQAAGRGLQLLFYSVGIGQISSEVPQNLSASRPQDRQFILSSKKLLLSDSGFYLCAWSNTKTGVGELFFGEGSRLTVL.

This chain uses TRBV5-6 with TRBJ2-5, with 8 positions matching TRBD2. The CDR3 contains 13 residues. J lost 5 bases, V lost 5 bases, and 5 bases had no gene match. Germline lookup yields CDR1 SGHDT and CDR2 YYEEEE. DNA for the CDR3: TGTGCCAGCAGGGGGACTAGTGGGGAGACCCAGTACTTC. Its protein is CASRGTSGETQYF.

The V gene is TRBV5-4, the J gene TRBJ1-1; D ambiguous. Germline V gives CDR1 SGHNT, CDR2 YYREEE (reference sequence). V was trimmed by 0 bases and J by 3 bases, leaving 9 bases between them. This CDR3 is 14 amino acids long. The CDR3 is CASSLDGVYTEAFF. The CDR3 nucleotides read TGTGCCAGCAGCTTGGACGGGGTGTACACTGAAGCTTTCTTT.

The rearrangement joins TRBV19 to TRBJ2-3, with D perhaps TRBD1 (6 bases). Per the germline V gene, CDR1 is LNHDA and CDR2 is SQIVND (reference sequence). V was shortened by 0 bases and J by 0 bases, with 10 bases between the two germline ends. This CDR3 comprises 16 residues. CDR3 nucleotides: TGTGCCAGTAGTATAGAATTAGGGGGAAGCACAGATACGCAGTATTTT. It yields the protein CASSIELGGSTDTQYF.

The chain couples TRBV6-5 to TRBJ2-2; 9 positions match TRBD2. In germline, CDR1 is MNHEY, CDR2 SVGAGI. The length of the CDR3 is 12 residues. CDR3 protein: CAAGGNTGELFF. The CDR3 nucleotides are TGTGCAGCGGGAGGTAACACCGGGGAGCTGTTTTTT.

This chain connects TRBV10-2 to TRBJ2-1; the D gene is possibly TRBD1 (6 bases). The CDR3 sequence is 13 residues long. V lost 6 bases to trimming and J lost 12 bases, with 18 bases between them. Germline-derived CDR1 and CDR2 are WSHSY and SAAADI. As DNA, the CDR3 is TGCGCCAGCAGGTCGGGACAACCAGGAGGGCAGTTCTTC. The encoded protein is CASRSGQPGGQFF.

DNA for the CDR3: TGCGCCAGCAGCCAAACTCCGACTACTAATGAAAAACTGTTTTTT. Translating it yields CASSQTPTTNEKLFF. The chain is built from TRBV4-1 and TRBJ1-4, with no clear D. Looked up from germline, CDR1 is MGHRA and CDR2 is YSYEKL. V was cut by 2 bases and J by 2 bases, with 9 bases left in between. The CDR3 totals 15 residues.

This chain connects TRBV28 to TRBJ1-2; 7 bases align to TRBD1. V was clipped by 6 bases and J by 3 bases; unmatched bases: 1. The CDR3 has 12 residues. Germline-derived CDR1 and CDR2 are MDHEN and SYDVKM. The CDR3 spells CASRTGDYGYTF. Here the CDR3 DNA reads TGTGCCAGCAGAACAGGGGACTATGGCTACACCTTC.

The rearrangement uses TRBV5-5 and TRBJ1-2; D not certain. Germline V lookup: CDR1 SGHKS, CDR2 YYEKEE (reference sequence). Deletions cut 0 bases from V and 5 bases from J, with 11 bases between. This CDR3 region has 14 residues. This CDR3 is CASSLGGGMYGYTF. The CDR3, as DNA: TGTGCCAGCAGCTTGGGCGGCGGGATGTATGGCTACACCTTC. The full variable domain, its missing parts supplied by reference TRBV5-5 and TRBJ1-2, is DAGVTQSPTHLIKTRGQQVTLRCSPISGHKSVSWYQQVLGQGPQFIFQYYEKEERGRGNFPDRFSARQFPNYSSELNVNALLLGDSALYLCASSLGGGMYGYTFGSGTRLTVV.

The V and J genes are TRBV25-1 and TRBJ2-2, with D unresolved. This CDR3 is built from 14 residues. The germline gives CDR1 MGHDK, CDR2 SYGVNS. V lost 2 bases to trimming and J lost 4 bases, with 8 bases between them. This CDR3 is CASSEAYSTGELFF. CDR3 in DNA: TGTGCCAGCAGTGAAGCTTACTCCACCGGGGAGCTGTTTTTT.

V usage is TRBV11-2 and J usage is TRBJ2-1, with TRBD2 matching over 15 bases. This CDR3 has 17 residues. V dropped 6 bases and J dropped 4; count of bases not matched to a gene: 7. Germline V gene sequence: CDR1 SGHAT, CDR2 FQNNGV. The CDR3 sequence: CASSRTSGRAGYNEQFF. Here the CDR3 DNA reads TGTGCCAGCAGTCGGACTAGCGGGAGGGCCGGTTACAATGAGCAGTTCTTC.

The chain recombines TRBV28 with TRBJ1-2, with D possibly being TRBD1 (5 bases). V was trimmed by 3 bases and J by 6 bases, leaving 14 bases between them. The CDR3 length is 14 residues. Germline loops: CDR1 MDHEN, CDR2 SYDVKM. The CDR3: CASSFYPVGHGYTF. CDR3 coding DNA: TGTGCCAGCAGTTTTTACCCGGTGGGGCATGGCTACACCTTC.

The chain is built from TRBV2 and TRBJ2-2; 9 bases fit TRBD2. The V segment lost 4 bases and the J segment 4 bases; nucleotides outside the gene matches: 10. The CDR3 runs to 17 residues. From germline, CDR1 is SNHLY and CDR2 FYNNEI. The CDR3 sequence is CASSALIAGVGTGELFF. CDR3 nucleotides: TGTGCCAGCAGTGCTTTGATAGCGGGAGTCGGCACCGGGGAGCTGTTTTTT.